The 3 T cell receptor beta chains in this list originate from one sample, sequenced in a study of human thymus T cells (dated by TCRdb to 2020 to 2022). Thymus tissue was collected as surgical resects that were removed during corrective cardiac surgery. Preparation of the library involved the immunoSEQ multiplex PCR assay. The table was pulled from immuneACCESS by TCRdb, which kept in-frame rearrangements only. Such tables lose some clones; where checked, under half of the loss comes from unresolved V genes, and the rest has no known cause. This sample is represented by tens of thousands of clones; about 96% of them were singletons. The ten biggest clones cover 0.025% to 0.04% of the sample. Sequencing input: thymus tissue. The receptors shown here come from a boy under three years old with a congenital heart defect but otherwise immunologically healthy.

This sequence joins TRBV25-1 and TRBJ1-2, with unresolved D. Germline assignment: CDR1 MGHDK and CDR2 SYGVNS. This CDR3 has 13 residues. The ends were cut back, 5 bases at V and 5 bases at J, with 12 bases in the middle. CDR3 sequence reads: CASSRLGSYGYTF. In DNA, the CDR3 is TGTGCCAGCAGTCGCCTGGGGAGTTATGGCTACACCTTC.

The chain employs TRBV2 and TRBJ2-2; 10 nucleotides match TRBD1. Trimming at V came to 7 bases and at J to 3 bases, leaving 11 bases not matched to a gene. CDR3 length: 17 residues. Per the germline V gene, CDR1 is SNHLY and CDR2 is FYNNEI. The CDR3 DNA sequence: TGTGCCAGCAAGGGCCGGAGACAGGGGGCGGACACCGGGGAGCTGTTTTTT. Encoded protein: CASKGRRQGADTGELFF.

This chain joins TRBV6-5 and TRBJ2-7; D is uncertain. V was pared by 0 bases and J by 6 bases, with 9 bases between. Germline V gives CDR1 MNHEY, CDR2 SVGAGI. The CDR3 is made up of 13 amino acids. The chain's CDR3 is CASSYSIQFEQYF. The CDR3 nucleotides are TGTGCCAGCAGTTACTCGATTCAGTTCGAGCAGTACTTC.